This TCR beta chain was captured in a study of Ad26.COV2.S vaccination and SARS-CoV-2 variants. General observations from the study: Non-spike TCR breadth did not differ much between vaccine and placebo recipients.

Treatment indicated: 15 to 20 received Ad26.COV2.S at low or high dose, single or two shots; 5 received placebo; per-sample allocation not given. Specimen acquisition occurred on day 63 following the initial vaccine or placebo injection. On this clone: The antigen remains undetermined.

Generated by immunoSEQ multiplex PCR, the TCRdb table keeps only in-frame clones and is missing some. This sample has 290,000 or so clones, with more than 70% found just once. The germline CDR1 and CDR2 sequences are MNHEY and SVGAGI. This CDR3 spans 15 amino acids. Trimming left V 6 bases short and J 8 bases short, with 19 bases between. This rearrangement joins TRBV6-5 to TRBJ1-4; D gene ambiguous. This receptor was identified in a person aged 18-65 years who received the Ad26.COV2.S COVID-19 vaccine or a placebo. The sample in question was peripheral blood, obtained in a trial of Ad26.COV2.S vaccine versus placebo. The CDR3 sequence: CASSPIRHGGEKLFF. CDR3 coding DNA: TGTGCCAGCAGCCCAATTCGTCATGGCGGGGAAAAACTGTTTTTT.